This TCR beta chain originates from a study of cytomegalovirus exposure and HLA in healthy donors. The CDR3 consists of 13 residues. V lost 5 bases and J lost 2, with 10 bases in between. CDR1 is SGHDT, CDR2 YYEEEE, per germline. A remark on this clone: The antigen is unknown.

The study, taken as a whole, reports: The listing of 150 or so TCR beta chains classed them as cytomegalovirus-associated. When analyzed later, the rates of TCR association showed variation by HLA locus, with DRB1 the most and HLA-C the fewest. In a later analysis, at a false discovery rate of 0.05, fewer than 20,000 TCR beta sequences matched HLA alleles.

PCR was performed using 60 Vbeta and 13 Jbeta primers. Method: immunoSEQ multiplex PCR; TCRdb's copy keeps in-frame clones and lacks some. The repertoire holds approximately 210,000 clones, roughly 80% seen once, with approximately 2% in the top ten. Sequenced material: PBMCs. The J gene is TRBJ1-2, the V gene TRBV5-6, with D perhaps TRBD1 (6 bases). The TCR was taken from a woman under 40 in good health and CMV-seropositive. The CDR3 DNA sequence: TGTGCCAGCAGGTCGGACAGCAACTATGGCTACACCTTC. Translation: CASRSDSNYGYTF.